This T cell receptor (beta chain) originates from a study of early T cells in non-severe SARS-CoV-2 infection. Study details: Chains stayed unpaired after sequencing of bulk RNA from unsorted whole blood. Study-level points and caveats: The study's VDJdb matching favored anti-spike CD8 responses and missed private and CD4 specificities.

The CDR3 is 17 amino acids. CDR1 is SGDLS, CDR2 YYNGEE, per germline. V lost 0 bases, J lost 1 base, and 14 bases lay in between. Tagging with unique molecular identifiers was applied to individual cDNA molecules. TCRdb analysed the 5' RACE reads with MiXCR anew, one entry per CDR3 protein. The table lists about 64,000 distinct CDR3 sequences, 10% to 15% of them singletons. This clonotype was counted between two and nine times. Its antigen is unidentified. The sample here was whole blood, taken at baseline. This clonotype originated in an adult who was a healthcare worker with PCR-confirmed SARS-CoV-2 infection or an uninfected control (not recorded which). The J gene is TRBJ2-1, the V gene TRBV9, with TRBD1 as a possible D gene (6 bases). CDR3 DNA: TGTGCCAGCAGCGTAGCTAGGACAGCCCCTTCCTACAATGAGCAGTTCTTC. The encoded protein is CASSVARTAPSYNEQFF.